This passage covers 17 T cell receptor beta chains from one sample sequenced in a study of T-cell memory formation after mild COVID-19 (dated by TCRdb to the early 2020s). The library was generated by 5' RACE. The reads were generated on an Illumina NovaSeq 6000. Using fastp trimming at Q25 and MiXCR clonotype assembly, TCRdb reanalyzed the public sequencing data and kept in-frame beta chains. CDR3 protein duplicates are merged, each entry listing the most common genes and DNA. The sample table holds about 470,000 distinct CDR3 sequences, of which 20% to 25% were seen once. Under 15% of the sample is taken by the ten largest. Material for sequencing was PBMCs or a T cell subset sorted from them (not recorded which). Receptors were obtained from an adult woman who had mild COVID-19 (a few samples of this study predate the infection). The sample titles of this study are shuffled in the database, so cell type and time point are left out; the donor was told from shared clones.

This clonotype was counted between two and nine times. The genes are TRBV7-8 and TRBJ2-7; D is unclear. Trimming took 4 bases from V and 6 from J, leaving 10 bases between them. Germline lookup yields CDR1 SGHVS and CDR2 FQNEAQ. This CDR3 contains 12 residues. CDR3 region: CASSYPAGEQYF. CDR3 nucleotide sequence: TGTGCCAGCAGCTACCCCGCCGGCGAGCAGTACTTC.

This clonotype was counted a few times. The chain couples TRBV24-1 to TRBJ2-7; D remains ambiguous. In germline, CDR1 is KGHDR, CDR2 SFDVKD. Trimming cost V 6 bases and J 1 base, with 9 bases left between them. This CDR3 is 13 amino acids long. DNA of the CDR3: TGTGCCACCAGTAACGCAGGATCCTACGAGCAGTACTTC. Protein sequence: CATSNAGSYEQYF.

The chain combines TRBV4-3 with TRBJ2-7; TRBD1 agrees at 7 bases. Unmatched junction bases numbered 7, after V lost 4 bases and J lost 4 bases. CDR3 length: 14 residues. Germline V CDR1 and CDR2: LGHNA, YSLEER. In DNA, the CDR3 is TGCGCCAGCAGCCTCGGGACAGCTACTTACGAGCAGTACTTC. As protein: CASSLGTATYEQYF.

The chain joins TRBV3-1 to TRBJ2-1, with D possibly being TRBD1 (5 bases). This CDR3 spans 15 amino acids. Between the trimmed V and J ends, which lost 4 bases and 0 bases, there was a span of 10 bases. In germline, CDR1 is LGHDT, CDR2 YNNKEL (reference sequence). The CDR3 spells CASSRRTNSYNEQFF. CDR3 nucleotide sequence: TGTGCCAGCAGCCGCAGGACAAACTCCTACAATGAGCAGTTCTTC.

This clonotype was counted only a few times. This chain uses TRBV4-1 with TRBJ2-2, with 7 positions matching TRBD2. This CDR3 has 16 residues. Trimming cost V 8 bases and J 3 bases; bases outside gene matches: 12. Germline CDR1 MGHRA, CDR2 YSYEKL. CDR3 DNA sequence: TGCGCCAGCCGGCCAAGGGCTAGCGGAGACACCGGGGAGCTGTTTTTT. Translating gives CASRPRASGDTGELFF.

This clonotype was counted between two and nine times. This rearrangement joins TRBV20-1 to TRBJ1-3; a weak D match, TRBD1 (6 bases). Germline V CDR1 and CDR2: DFQATT, SNEGSKA (reference sequence). The CDR3 contains 18 residues. Trimming took 1 base from V and 0 from J, leaving 19 bases between them. CDR3 region: CSARGWWGATHSGNTIYF. The CDR3 DNA is TGCAGTGCTAGAGGATGGTGGGGGGCCACGCACTCTGGAAACACCATATATTTT.

The chain uses TRBV7-3 and TRBJ2-7; D may be TRBD2 (5 bases). CDR3 length: 13 amino acids. Germline loops: CDR1 SGHTA, CDR2 FQGTGA. Trimming took 5 bases from V and 3 from J, leaving 11 bases between them. Written as DNA, the CDR3 is TGTGCCAGCAGCCGGTCTGAGGGCTACGAGCAGTACTTC. Translated, it gives CASSRSEGYEQYF.

The rearrangement uses TRBV12-3 or TRBV12-4 and TRBJ2-7; 10 bases agree with TRBD1. Losses at the gene ends were 5 bases for V and 4 bases for J; bases not matched to a gene: 8. CDR3 size: 15 residues. CDR3 amino acids: CASSTLRDRGYEQYF. DNA for the CDR3: TGTGCCAGCAGTACTCTCCGGGACAGGGGTTACGAGCAGTACTTC.

The rearrangement uses TRBV5-1 and TRBJ2-4, with 11 positions matching TRBD2. The junction had 7 bases not matched to a gene; V was cut back by 4 bases and J by 1 base. Per the germline V gene, CDR1 is SGHRS and CDR2 is YFSETQ. The CDR3 sequence is 17 residues long. This CDR3 is CASSLGTSGWAKNIQYF. The CDR3 bases are TGCGCCAGCAGCCTGGGGACTAGCGGTTGGGCCAAAAACATTCAGTACTTC.

The gene calls are TRBV5-5 and TRBJ1-1; no firm D call. Between the trimmed V and J ends, which lost 4 bases and 4 bases, there was a span of 11 bases. CDR3 length equals 13 residues. Looked up from germline, CDR1 is SGHKS and CDR2 is YYEKEE (reference sequence). CDR3 sequence (DNA): TGTGCCAGCAGCCGCCGGGGATTCACTGAAGCTTTCTTT. Translated, it gives CASSRRGFTEAFF.

This clonotype turned up a few times. The chain has TRBV27 and TRBJ2-7; tentatively, D is TRBD1 (7 bases). V gave up 0 bases and J gave up 6 bases, with 18 bases separating them. The germline V gene encodes CDR1 MNHEY and CDR2 SMNVEV (reference sequence). CDR3 length: 16 residues. CDR3 coding DNA: TGTGCCAGCAGTTTATCGCCAACAGGGGACTCGGGCGAGCAGTACTTC. Translating it yields CASSLSPTGDSGEQYF.

The chain has TRBV15 and TRBJ2-5; weak D call: TRBD1 (6 bases). Looked up from germline, CDR1 is LNHNV and CDR2 is YYDKDF (reference sequence). V lost 8 bases and J 5 bases, leaving 15 bases between the germline ends. There are 13 residues in the CDR3. The CDR3 region is CATSQGIKETQYF. The CDR3 bases are TGTGCCACCTCCCAGGGGATCAAGGAGACCCAGTACTTC.

V usage is TRBV3-1 and J usage is TRBJ2-5, with 10 positions matching TRBD2. This CDR3 region has 18 residues. V shed 3 bases and J 1 base; nucleotides not matched to a gene: 11. Germline CDR1 LGHDT, CDR2 YNNKEL (reference sequence). CDR3 sequence (DNA): TGTGCCAGCAGCCATGGATGGAGTATAGCGGGGGGCCAAGAGACCCAGTACTTC. It yields the protein CASSHGWSIAGGQETQYF.

The genes are TRBV6-5 and TRBJ2-1; D is possibly TRBD1 (5 bases). CDR1 is MNHEY, CDR2 SVGAGI, per germline. The ends were cut back, 2 bases at V and 8 bases at J, with 13 bases in the middle. The CDR3 is 14 residues long. The CDR3 DNA sequence: TGTGCCAGCAGTTACAGCCCAGGGTTGTATGAGCAGTTCTTC. This sequence encodes CASSYSPGLYEQFF.

This clonotype was recorded many times. The chain has TRBV19 and TRBJ2-7; possible D gene TRBD2, 6 bases. Germline V CDR1 and CDR2: LNHDA, SQIVND (reference sequence). Trimming removed 1 base from V and 5 bases from J, with 12 bases in between. The CDR3 consists of 14 residues. The CDR3 DNA follows: TGTGCCAGTAGTATAGGACTAGGAAGCCACGAGCAGTACTTC. Amino acid sequence: CASSIGLGSHEQYF.

This clonotype was picked up a small number of times. CDR3 amino acids: CASSLRGGSYNEQFF. The CDR3 DNA follows: TGTGCCAGCAGTTTACGCGGGGGGTCTTACAATGAGCAGTTCTTC. This sequence joins TRBV12-3 or TRBV12-4 and TRBJ2-1, with 8 bases lining up with TRBD2. The CDR3 is made up of 15 amino acids. V was pared by 2 bases and J by 4 bases, with 4 bases of the junction left unmatched.

This clonotype was counted a few times. The chain links TRBV7-9 to TRBJ1-2; 7 positions agree with TRBD1. Germline V gene lookup returns CDR1 SEHNR and CDR2 FQNEAQ (reference sequence). The trim removed 3 bases at V and 2 bases at J, leaving 3 bases unmatched. This CDR3 region has 14 residues. The CDR3 sequence is CASSFGQANYGYTF. The CDR3 nucleotides are TGTGCCAGCAGCTTTGGACAGGCAAACTATGGCTACACCTTC.